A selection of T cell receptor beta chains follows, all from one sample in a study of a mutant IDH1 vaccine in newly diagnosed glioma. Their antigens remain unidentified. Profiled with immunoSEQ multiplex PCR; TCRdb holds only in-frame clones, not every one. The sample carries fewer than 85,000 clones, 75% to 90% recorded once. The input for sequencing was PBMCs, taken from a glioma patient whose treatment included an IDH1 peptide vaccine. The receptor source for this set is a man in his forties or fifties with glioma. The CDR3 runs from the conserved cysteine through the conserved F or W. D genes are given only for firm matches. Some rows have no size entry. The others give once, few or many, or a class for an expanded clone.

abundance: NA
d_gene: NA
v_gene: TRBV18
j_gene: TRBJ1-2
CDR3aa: CASSPSPRSANYGYTF
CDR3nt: TGTGCCAGCTCACCATCCCCAAGGTCAGCTAACTATGGCTACACCTTC

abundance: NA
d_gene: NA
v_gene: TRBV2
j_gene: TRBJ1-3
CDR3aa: CASSESRSFSGNTIYF
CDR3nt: TGTGCCAGCAGTGAATCCAGGTCCTTCTCTGGAAACACCATATATTTT

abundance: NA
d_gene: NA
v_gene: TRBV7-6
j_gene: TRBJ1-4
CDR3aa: CASSLGAGTANEKLFF
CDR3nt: TGTGCCAGCAGCTTAGGGGCCGGGACGGCGAATGAAAAACTGTTTTTT

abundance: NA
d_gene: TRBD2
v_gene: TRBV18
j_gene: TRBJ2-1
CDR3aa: CASSPLAGGPNEQFF
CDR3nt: TGTGCCAGCTCACCTCTAGCGGGAGGGCCCAATGAGCAGTTCTTC

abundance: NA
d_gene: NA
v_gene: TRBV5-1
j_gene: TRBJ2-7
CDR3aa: CASSLGGASNEQYF
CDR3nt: TGCGCCAGCAGCTTGGGAGGGGCCTCGAACGAGCAGTACTTC

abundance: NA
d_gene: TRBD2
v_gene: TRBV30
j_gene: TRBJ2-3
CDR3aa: CAWDPGLAKDTQYF
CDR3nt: TGTGCCTGGGATCCGGGACTAGCTAAAGATACGCAGTATTTT

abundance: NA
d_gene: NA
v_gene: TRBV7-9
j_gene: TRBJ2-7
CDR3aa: CASSYGRISYEQYF
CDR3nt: TGTGCCAGCAGCTATGGTCGCATCTCCTACGAGCAGTACTTC

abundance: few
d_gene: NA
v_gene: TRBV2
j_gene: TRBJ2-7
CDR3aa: CASSVKFHEQYF
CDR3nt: TGTGCCAGCAGTGTTAAGTTCCACGAGCAGTACTTC

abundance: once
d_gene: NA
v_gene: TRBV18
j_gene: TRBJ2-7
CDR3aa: CASSPKGASYEQYF
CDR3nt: TGTGCCAGCTCACCAAAAGGGGCCTCCTACGAGCAGTACTTC

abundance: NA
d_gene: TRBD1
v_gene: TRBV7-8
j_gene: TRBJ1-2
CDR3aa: CASSKMGQAAGYTF
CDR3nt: TGTGCCAGCAGCAAGATGGGACAGGCCGCTGGCTACACCTTC

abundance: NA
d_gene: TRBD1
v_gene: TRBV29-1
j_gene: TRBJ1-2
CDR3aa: CSVETPTGVYGYTF
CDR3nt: TGCAGCGTTGAAACCCCGACAGGGGTGTATGGCTACACCTTC

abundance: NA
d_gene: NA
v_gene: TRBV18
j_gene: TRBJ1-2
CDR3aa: CASSPTAYYGYTF
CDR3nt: TGTGCCAGCTCACCAACGGCCTACTATGGCTACACCTTC

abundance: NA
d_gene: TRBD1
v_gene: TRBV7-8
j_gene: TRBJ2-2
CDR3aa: CASSRGQGNTGELFF
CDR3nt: TGTGCCAGCAGCCGAGGACAGGGAAACACCGGGGAGCTGTTTTTT

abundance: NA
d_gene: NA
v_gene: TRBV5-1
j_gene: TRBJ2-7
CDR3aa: CASSSDATQQYF
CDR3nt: TGCGCCAGCAGCTCGGACGCCACCCAGCAGTACTTC

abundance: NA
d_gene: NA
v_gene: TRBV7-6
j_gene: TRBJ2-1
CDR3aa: CASSFTNYNEQFF
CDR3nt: TGTGCCAGCAGCTTTACAAACTACAATGAGCAGTTCTTC

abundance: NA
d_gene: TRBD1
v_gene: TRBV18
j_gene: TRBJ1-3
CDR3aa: CASSPAGGSGNTIYF
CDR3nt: TGTGCCAGCTCACCAGCAGGGGGCAGTGGAAACACCATATATTTT

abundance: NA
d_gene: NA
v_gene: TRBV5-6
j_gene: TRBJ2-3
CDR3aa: CASSSSLGGTDTQYF
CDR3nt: TGTGCCAGCAGCTCCAGTCTAGGTGGCACAGATACGCAGTATTTT

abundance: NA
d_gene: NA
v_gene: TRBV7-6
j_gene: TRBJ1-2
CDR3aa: CASSSHLEPGGYTF
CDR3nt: TGTGCCAGCAGCTCTCACTTGGAACCGGGTGGCTACACCTTC

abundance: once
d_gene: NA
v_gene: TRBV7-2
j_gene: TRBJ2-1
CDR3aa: CAAGASYNEQFF
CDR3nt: TGTGCGGCGGGGGCCTCCTACAATGAGCAGTTCTTC

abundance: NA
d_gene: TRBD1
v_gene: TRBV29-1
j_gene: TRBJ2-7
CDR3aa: CSVQTLQGTLSSYEQYF
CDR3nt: TGCAGCGTCCAAACCCTACAGGGGACGTTAAGCTCCTACGAGCAGTACTTC

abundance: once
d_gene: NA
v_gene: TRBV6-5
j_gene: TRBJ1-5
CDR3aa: CASSYRQRDQPQHF
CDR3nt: TGTGCCAGCAGTTATCGGCAGAGGGATCAGCCCCAGCATTTT

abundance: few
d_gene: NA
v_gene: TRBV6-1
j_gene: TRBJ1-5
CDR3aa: CASNGDPPLQGSQHF
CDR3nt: TGTGCCAGCAATGGAGACCCCCCTCTCCAGGGAAGCCAGCATTTT

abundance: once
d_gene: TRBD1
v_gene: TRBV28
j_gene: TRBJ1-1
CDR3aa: CASSPPGGNTEAFF
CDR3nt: TGTGCCAGCAGCCCTCCAGGGGGGAACACTGAAGCTTTCTTT

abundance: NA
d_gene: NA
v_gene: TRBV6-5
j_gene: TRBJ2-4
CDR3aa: CASSYAAGSKNIQYF
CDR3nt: TGTGCCAGCAGTTACGCGGCGGGAAGCAAAAACATTCAGTACTTC

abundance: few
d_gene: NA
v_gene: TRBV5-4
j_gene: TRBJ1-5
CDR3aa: CASSLEGERQPQHF
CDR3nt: TGTGCCAGCAGCTTAGAGGGAGAGAGGCAGCCCCAGCATTTT

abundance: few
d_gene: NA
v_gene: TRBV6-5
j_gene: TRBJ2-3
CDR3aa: CASSSRRGTDTQYF
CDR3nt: TGTGCCAGCAGTTCCCGGCGCGGCACAGATACGCAGTATTTT